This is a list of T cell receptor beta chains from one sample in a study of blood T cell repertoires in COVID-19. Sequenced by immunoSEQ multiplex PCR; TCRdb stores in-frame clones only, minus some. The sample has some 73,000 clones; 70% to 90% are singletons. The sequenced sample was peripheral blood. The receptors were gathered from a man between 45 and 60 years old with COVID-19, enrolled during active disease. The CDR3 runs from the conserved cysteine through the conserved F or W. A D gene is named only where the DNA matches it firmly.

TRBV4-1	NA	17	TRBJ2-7	CASSRSGHGSPTYEQYF
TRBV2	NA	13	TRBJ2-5	CASRTTGSETQYF
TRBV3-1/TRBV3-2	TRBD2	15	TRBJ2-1	CASSLRTSGRDEQFF
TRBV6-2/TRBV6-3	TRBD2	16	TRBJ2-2	CASSSPSGRGSGELFF
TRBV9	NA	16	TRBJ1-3	CASSVKEYSSGNTIYF
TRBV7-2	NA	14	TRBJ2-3	CASRAGRITDTQYF
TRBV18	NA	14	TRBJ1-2	CASSPPNRGGGYTF
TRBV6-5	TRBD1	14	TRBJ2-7	CASSYQGAHYEQYF
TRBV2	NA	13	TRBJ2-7	CASRRQVSYEQYF
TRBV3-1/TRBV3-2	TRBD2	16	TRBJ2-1	CASSQVAGESYNEQFF
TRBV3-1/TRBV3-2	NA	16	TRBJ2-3	CASSLAGQPSTDTQYF
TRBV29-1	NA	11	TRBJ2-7	CSVQGNYEQYF
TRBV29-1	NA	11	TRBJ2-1	CSVGATYEQFF
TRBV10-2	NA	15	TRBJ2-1	CASSSRESSYNEQFF
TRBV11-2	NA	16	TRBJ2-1	CASSPRDLGYPNEQFF
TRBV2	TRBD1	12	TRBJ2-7	CASSSTGGEQYF
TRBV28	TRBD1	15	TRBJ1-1	CASMTGGVVNTEAFF
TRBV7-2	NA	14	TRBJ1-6	CASSLEQGYSPLHF
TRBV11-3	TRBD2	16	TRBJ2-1	CASSSGTSGSYNEQFF
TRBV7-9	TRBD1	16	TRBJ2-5	CASSLGGQGWRATQYF
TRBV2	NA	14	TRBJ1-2	CASSSQLAYYGYTF
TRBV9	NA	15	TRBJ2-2	CASSPSQGLRGELFF
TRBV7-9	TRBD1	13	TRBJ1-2	CASSQGQGFGYTF
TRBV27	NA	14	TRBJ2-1	CASSLGLGANEQFF
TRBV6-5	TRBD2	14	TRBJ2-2	CASSRRERDGELFF
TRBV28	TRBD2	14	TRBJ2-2	CASRLAGSTGELFF
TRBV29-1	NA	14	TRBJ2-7	CSVESGRFPYEQYF
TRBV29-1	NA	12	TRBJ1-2	CSASQGIYGYTF
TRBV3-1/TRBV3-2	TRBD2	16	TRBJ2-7	CASSLDPSGSNYEQYF
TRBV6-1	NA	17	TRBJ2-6	CASSVRQGLSGANVLTF
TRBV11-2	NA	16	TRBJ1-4	CASSRRGSGTNEKLFF
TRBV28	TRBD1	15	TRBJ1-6	CASSPPGQGFSPLHF
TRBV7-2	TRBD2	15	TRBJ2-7	CASSPTSGRAHEQYF
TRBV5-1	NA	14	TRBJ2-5	CASSLERKKETQYF
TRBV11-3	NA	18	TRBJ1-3	CASSLMQPTGMAGNTIYF
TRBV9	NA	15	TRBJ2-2	CASSPAGRNTGELFF
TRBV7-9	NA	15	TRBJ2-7	CASSPRDRAAYEQYF
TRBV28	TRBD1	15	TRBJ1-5	CASSRDRYSNQPQHF
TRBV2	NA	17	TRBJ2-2	CASGGQSDYRNTGELFF
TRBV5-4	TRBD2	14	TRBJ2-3	CASSLSGLAGSQYF
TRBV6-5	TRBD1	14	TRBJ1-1	CASKWTGKSTEAFF
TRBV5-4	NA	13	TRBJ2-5	CASGRLEQETQYF
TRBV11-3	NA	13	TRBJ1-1	CASSLYQNTEAFF
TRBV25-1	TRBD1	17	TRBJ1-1	CASSEVGQGAFGGEAFF
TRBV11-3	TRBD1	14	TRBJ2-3	CASSLTGFTDTQYF
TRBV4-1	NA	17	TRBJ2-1	CASSQKPGLARDNEQFF
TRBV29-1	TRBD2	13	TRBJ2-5	CSVTEREWETQYF
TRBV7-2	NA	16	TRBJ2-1	CASSFRGGGVYNEQFF
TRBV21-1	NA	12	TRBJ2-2	CARTGGAGELFF
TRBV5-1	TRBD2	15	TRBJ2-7	CASSGGLAGSHEQYF
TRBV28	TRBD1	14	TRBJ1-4	CASSLGQGSGKLFF
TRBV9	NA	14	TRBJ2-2	CASSVVEATGELFF
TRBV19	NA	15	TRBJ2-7	CASEGRGGAPYEQYF
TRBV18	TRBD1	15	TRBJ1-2	CASSPVQGQGNGYTF
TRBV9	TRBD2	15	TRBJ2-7	CASSLQAGNSYEQYF
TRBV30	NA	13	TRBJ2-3	CAWSLALTDTQYF